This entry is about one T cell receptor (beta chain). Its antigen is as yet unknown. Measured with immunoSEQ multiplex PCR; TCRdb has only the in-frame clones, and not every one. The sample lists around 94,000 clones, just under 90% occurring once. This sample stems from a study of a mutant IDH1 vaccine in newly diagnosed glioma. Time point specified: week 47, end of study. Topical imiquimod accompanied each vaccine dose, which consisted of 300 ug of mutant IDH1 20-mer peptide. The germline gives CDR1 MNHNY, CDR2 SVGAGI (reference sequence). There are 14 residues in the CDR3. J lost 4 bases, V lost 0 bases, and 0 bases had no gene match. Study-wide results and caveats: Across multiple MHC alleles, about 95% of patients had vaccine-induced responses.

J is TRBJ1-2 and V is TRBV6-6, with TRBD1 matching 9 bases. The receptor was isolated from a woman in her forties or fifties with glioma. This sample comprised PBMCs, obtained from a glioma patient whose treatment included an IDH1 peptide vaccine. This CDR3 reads CASSYSTGGYGYTF. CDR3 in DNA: TGTGCCAGCAGTTACTCGACAGGGGGCTATGGCTACACCTTC.